These 13 T cell receptor beta chains were all obtained from the same sample, sequenced in a study of blood T cell repertoires in COVID-19. Data came from immunoSEQ multiplex PCR; TCRdb stores just in-frame clones and leaves some out. The sample lists about 170,000 clones, over 70% occurring once. Sequencing was performed on peripheral blood. The receptors stem from a woman in her seventies who had recovered from COVID-19.

The genes are TRBV4-2 and TRBJ1-1, with D perhaps TRBD1 (5 bases). V dropped 2 bases and J dropped 0 bases, with 7 bases sitting between them. The CDR3 is 14 amino acids. Looked up from germline, CDR1 is LGHNA and CDR2 is YNFKEQ. CDR3 bases: TGTGCCAGCAGCCAACCGGGGGTGAACACTGAAGCTTTCTTT. Encoded protein: CASSQPGVNTEAFF.

This chain links TRBV19 with TRBJ2-1; 7 bases line up with TRBD2. This CDR3 is 15 amino acids long. J lost 7 bases, V lost 2 bases, and 8 bases had no gene match. The V gene's germline CDR1 is LNHDA and CDR2 SQIVND (reference sequence). CDR3 DNA sequence: TGTGCCAGTAGTATATTTTTGACAGCGGGAAATGAGCAGTTCTTC. The encoded protein is CASSIFLTAGNEQFF.

The chain employs TRBV14 and TRBJ1-2; TRBD1 is a possible D gene (5 bases). Germline CDR1 and CDR2: SGHDN and FVKESK. V shed 1 base and J shed 4 bases, with 16 bases lying between them. This CDR3 has 16 amino acids. The CDR3 loop reads CASSQAYAGPPYGYTF. The CDR3 coding sequence is TGTGCCAGCAGCCAAGCGTATGCAGGGCCGCCCTATGGCTACACCTTC.

The gene calls are TRBV3-1 (or the pseudogene TRBV3-2) and TRBJ2-2; 7 positions agree with TRBD2. Losses at the gene ends were 3 bases for V and 6 bases for J; bases not matched to a gene: 7. Germline CDR1 is LGHDT and CDR2 is YNNKEL (reference sequence). This CDR3 contains 15 residues. CDR3 bases: TGTGCCAGCAGCCAGGCGGGAGCGGGTGCCGGGGAGCTGTTTTTT. This sequence encodes CASSQAGAGAGELFF.

A few counts support this clone. The rearrangement links TRBV30 to TRBJ1-2; D is possibly TRBD1 (6 bases). Per germline, CDR1 GTSNPN and CDR2 SVGIG (reference sequence). V shed 4 bases and J shed 4 bases, with 10 bases lying between them. The length of the CDR3 is 12 residues. The CDR3, as DNA: TGTGCCTGGACTGGGGGGGCCTATGGCTACACCTTC. It is translated as CAWTGGAYGYTF.

The V gene is TRBV12-5, the J gene TRBJ1-6; D gene ambiguous. The CDR3 consists of 14 residues. V lost 7 bases and J lost 6, with 13 bases in between. From germline, CDR1 is LGHNT and CDR2 FRNRAP. CDR3 DNA sequence: TGTGCTAGTGCCACGACTTCTACTAATTCACCCCTCCACTTT. Amino acid sequence: CASATTSTNSPLHF.

This chain connects TRBV28 to TRBJ1-6; 8 positions agree with TRBD1. The V and J ends lost 3 bases and 9 bases, in that order; junction bases with no gene match: 4. Per germline, CDR1 MDHEN and CDR2 SYDVKM. CDR3 size: 14 residues. As DNA, the CDR3 is TGTGCCAGCAGTTTTTTGACAGGGGTTTCACCCCTCCACTTT. Encoded protein: CASSFLTGVSPLHF.

V gene TRBV11-3 combines with J gene TRBJ2-3; the match to TRBD2 covers 13 bases. Trimming took 5 bases from V and 4 from J; bases not matched to a gene: 9. This CDR3 region has 17 residues. Germline V gene sequence: CDR1 SGHNT, CDR2 YENEEA. CDR3 protein: CASSPGTSGAGADTQYF. The CDR3 coding sequence is TGTGCCAGCAGCCCCGGGACTAGCGGGGCGGGGGCAGATACGCAGTATTTT.

This chain uses TRBV3-1 (or the pseudogene TRBV3-2) with TRBJ1-5, with D tentatively TRBD1 (5 bases). This CDR3 is built from 12 residues. Trimming took 2 bases from V and 10 from J, leaving 9 bases between them. In germline, CDR1 is LGHDT, CDR2 YNNKEL (reference sequence). The CDR3 coding sequence is TGTGCCAGCAGCCAATCGGGGGGACCCCAGCATTTT. It codes for CASSQSGGPQHF.

This chain links TRBV9 with TRBJ1-2; D possibly corresponds to TRBD1 (5 bases). Trimming shortened V by 0 bases and J by 3 bases, and 12 bases separated the two germline ends. The CDR3 has 15 amino acids. Germline assignment: CDR1 SGDLS and CDR2 YYNGEE. The CDR3 sequence: CASSVDDSGYYGYTF. The CDR3 DNA follows: TGTGCCAGCAGCGTAGATGACAGTGGATACTATGGCTACACCTTC.

This sequence joins TRBV14 and TRBJ1-1; 9 bases line up with TRBD1. After removal of 4 bases from V and 0 bases from J, the junction contained 3 bases not matched to a gene. The CDR3 contains 15 residues. Per the germline V gene, CDR1 is SGHDN and CDR2 is FVKESK. The CDR3 bases are TGTGCCAGCAGCCCCGGACAGGGGATGAACACTGAAGCTTTCTTT. Residues: CASSPGQGMNTEAFF.

This sequence joins TRBV14 and TRBJ2-4, with TRBD2 identical over 15 bases. CDR3 length equals 17 residues. Germline assignment: CDR1 SGHDN and CDR2 FVKESK. The V gene end was trimmed by 0 bases and the J gene end by 8 bases; junction bases not matched to a gene: 5. The CDR3 DNA reads TGTGCCAGCAGCCAAGACCCCGGACTAGCGGGAGGGGACATTCAGTACTTC. It specifies CASSQDPGLAGGDIQYF.

This clone was recorded once. The CDR3 nucleotides read TGTGCCACCAGGACAGGCAATCAGCCCCAGCATTTT. It encodes CATRTGNQPQHF. V is TRBV15 and J is TRBJ1-5; possible D gene TRBD1, 5 bases. This CDR3 is 12 amino acids long. V gave up 6 bases and J gave up 2 bases, with 5 bases separating them. Germline V gene lookup returns CDR1 LNHNV and CDR2 YYDKDF (reference sequence).